This T cell receptor beta chain was identified during a study of T cell repertoires in cytomegalovirus infection (dated by TCRdb to the late 2010s). The study in broad terms: Peptide stimulations targeted recently identified HLA-C-restricted CMV epitopes, whose presentation resists viral immunomodulation, together with well-studied HLA-B-restricted epitopes. Because public TCR beta signatures pointed to carriage of CMV infection together with the matching HLA type, the HLA type of each donor mattered for the analysis.

TCRdb names Illumina HiSeq 1500 as the instrument used. Through fastp at Q25 and MiXCR, TCRdb rebuilt clones from the public reads, retaining in-frame beta chains. CDR3 protein sequences are deduplicated, and each keeps its most common genes and DNA. The sample includes approximately 280,000 distinct CDR3 sequences, with roughly a fifth observed a single time. The ten top clones hold approximately 19% of the sample. Per the publication, the treatment or condition label means: in vitro stimulation with specific CMV peptide epitopes to enrich CMV-specific T cells. Comments on this clonotype: No antigen is known for it. Per-nucleotide qualities are absent, and no much larger clonotype sits a single base away.

V sheds 11 bases and J sheds 0 bases, leaving 19 bases between their ends. The CDR3 sequence holds 16 residues, the cysteine and phenylalanine included. Here the CDR3 DNA is all that survives: 48 bases in frame from base 1. From a lookup of the germline V gene, CDR1 and CDR2 are MDHEN and SYDVKM. Study-level results and caveats: In both this cohort and an independent approximately 400-donor cohort, the cumulative frequency of public TCR beta family members distinguished carriers of CMV infection plus the relevant HLA type. The ex vivo response was dominated by HLA-C-restricted CMV-specific TCR beta clonotypes, which also provided the single most frequent clonotype in two of eight donors.

The sequence derives from a human donor in good health (CMV status not recorded). Some clones in this sample may be carry-over from other donors' samples. The chain couples TRBV28 to TRBJ1-4; the best D guess is TRBD1, with 5 bases matching. The starting material was cultured PBMCs, obtained from culture after CMV antigen stimulation. The nucleotides read TGTGCCGCAAAGGACGGGGCACTAGCAACTAATGAAAAACTGTTTTTT. Translated, it gives CAAKDGALATNEKLFF.